The 6 T cell receptor beta chains below all came from one sample that was sequenced in a study of blood T cell repertoires in COVID-19. Generated by immunoSEQ multiplex PCR, the TCRdb table keeps only in-frame clones and is missing some. The sample holds 400,000 to 450,000 clones; roughly 89% are singletons and the top ten take approximately 1.5%. The sequenced material came from peripheral blood. Receptor source: a woman younger than 45 with active or convalescent COVID-19.

The chain is built from TRBV7-2 and TRBJ2-7, with 9 nucleotides matching TRBD1. The CDR3 has 16 amino acids. Per germline, CDR1 SGHTA and CDR2 FQGNSA. The J segment lost 4 bases and the V segment lost 5 bases, leaving 12 bases of the junction unmatched. The CDR3 DNA sequence: TGTGCCAGCAGCCTAACTACAGGGGGCTTGCAGTACGAGCAGTACTTC. Amino acid sequence: CASSLTTGGLQYEQYF.

The table lists this clone with a count of one. This chain connects TRBV3-1 (or the pseudogene TRBV3-2) to TRBJ1-1, with 10 bases fitting TRBD1. V lost 3 bases to trimming and J lost 6 bases; unmatched junction nucleotides: 7. The CDR3 totals 15 residues. Germline assignment: CDR1 LGHDT and CDR2 YNNKEL (reference sequence). The CDR3 nucleotides read TGTGCCAGCAGCCAGACCGACAGGGGGCGTTCTGAAGCTTTCTTT. It encodes CASSQTDRGRSEAFF.

V and J are TRBV9 and TRBJ2-3; possible D gene TRBD2, 5 bases. From germline, CDR1 is SGDLS and CDR2 YYNGEE. The V end lost 0 bases, the J end lost 2 bases, and 10 bases lay between the germline ends. This CDR3 spans 15 amino acids. The CDR3 nucleotides read TGTGCCAGCAGCGTAGCTGGGAGTATCACAGATACGCAGTATTTT. It translates to CASSVAGSITDTQYF.

The chain combines TRBV5-4 with TRBJ2-7; 15 bases align to TRBD2. Trimming cost V 4 bases and J 6 bases; bases outside gene matches: 5. From germline, CDR1 is SGHNT and CDR2 YYREEE (reference sequence). The CDR3 covers 15 residues. The CDR3 DNA reads as TGTGCCAGCAGCAAAGGACTAGCGGGGGGGCGCGAGCAGTACTTC. Amino acid sequence: CASSKGLAGGREQYF.

This clone was observed a handful of times. This rearrangement joins TRBV6-1 to TRBJ2-3; 13 nucleotides line up with TRBD2. The CDR3 has 15 residues. Germline assignment: CDR1 MNHNS and CDR2 SASEGT. Germline trimming cut 2 bases from V and 10 bases from J; bases unmatched to any gene: 6. CDR3 protein: CASSEPGTSGTAQYF. The CDR3 region has the DNA TGTGCCAGCAGTGAACCCGGGACTAGCGGGACGGCGCAGTATTTT.

This sequence joins TRBV5-1 and TRBJ1-5, with TRBD1 as a possible D gene (5 bases). Trimming removed 0 bases at V and 12 bases at J, with 19 bases between. CDR3 size: 15 residues. Germline loops: CDR1 SGHRS, CDR2 YFSETQ. The CDR3 DNA reads TGCGCCAGCAGCTTGGGGGGCTCCCAGGGCGAGGACCAGCATTTT. This encodes CASSLGGSQGEDQHF. Filled out from reference TRBV5-1 and TRBJ1-5, the complete variable domain reads KAGVTQTPRYLIKTRGQQVTLSCSPISGHRSVSWYQQTPGQGLQFLFEYFSETQRNKGNFPGRFSGRQFSNSRSEMNVSTLELGDSALYLCASSLGGSQGEDQHFGDGTRLSIL.